A single T cell receptor (beta chain) is shown here with its context. CD45RO/CCR7/CD25/CD127/CD95/CD27 separated CD4+ naive, central memory, regulatory and stem cell-like memory cells by sorting. Germline V CDR1 and CDR2: SGHTA, FQGNSA. Trimming removed 7 bases from V and 7 bases from J, with 13 bases in between. The CDR3 has 12 amino acids. This specimen comes from a study of beta chain features in type 1 diabetes. The investigators reverse transcribed all of the isolated RNA, so they sequenced expressed TCRB transcripts. Here immunoSEQ multiplex PCR was the method, and the copy in TCRdb shows in-frame clones only, minus some. Of around 250,000 clones in the sample, roughly 15% were seen once.

The sequence was collected from a middle-aged woman in good health. Sequenced input: naive CD4+ T cells from blood. The chain recombines TRBV7-2 with TRBJ2-5, with D perhaps TRBD2 (5 bases). CDR3 coding DNA: TGTGCCAGCAACCGTGCGGCGGGGACCCAGTACTTC. Translation: CASNRAAGTQYF. The full variable domain, completed using reference TRBV7-2 and TRBJ2-5, is GAGVSQSPSNKVTEKGKDVELRCDPISGHTALYWYRQSLGQGLEFLIYFQGNSAPDKSGLPSDRFSAERTGGSVSTLTIQRTQQEDSAVYLCASNRAAGTQYFGPGTRLLVL.